One and the same sample provided the 4 T cell receptor beta chains below, sequenced in a study of T cell responses to AZD1222 COVID-19 vaccine. TCRdb's copy holds only in-frame clones and misses some; the assay was immunoSEQ multiplex PCR. The top ten hold roughly a tenth of the sample, which has approximately 110,000 clones, about 90% seen once. The sample here was peripheral blood, taken on day 0 of AZD1222 vaccination. Receptors were obtained from an adult in good health.

The rearrangement links TRBV15 to TRBJ2-5; D unresolved. Per the germline V gene, CDR1 is LNHNV and CDR2 is YYDKDF (reference sequence). V was pared by 0 bases and J by 2 bases, with 10 bases between. This CDR3 is built from 15 residues. CDR3 sequence reads: CATSRDPGRQETQYF. CDR3 coding DNA: TGTGCCACCAGCAGAGATCCCGGCAGACAAGAGACCCAGTACTTC.

This clone was seen a single time. The chain has TRBV2 and TRBJ1-4; TRBD1 agrees at 8 bases. The CDR3 runs to 15 residues. The J segment lost 4 bases and the V segment lost 3 bases, leaving 4 bases of the junction unmatched. Per germline, CDR1 SNHLY and CDR2 FYNNEI. The CDR3, as DNA: TGTGCCAGCAGTGATCAGGGACAGGTTAATGAAAAACTGTTTTTT. Amino acids: CASSDQGQVNEKLFF.

This rearrangement joins TRBV28 to TRBJ2-2; D might be TRBD2 (5 bases). Germline assignment: CDR1 MDHEN and CDR2 SYDVKM. The CDR3 is 15 residues long. Trimming took off 6 bases at V and 6 bases at J, with 17 bases between the two ends. DNA for the CDR3: TGTGCCAGCAGACCCTACATGTTCGGGGCCGGGGAGCTGTTTTTT. Its protein product is CASRPYMFGAGELFF.

This chain connects TRBV5-1 to TRBJ2-7; 11 bases fit TRBD2. Germline V gene lookup returns CDR1 SGHRS and CDR2 YFSETQ. The CDR3 extends over 17 amino acids. With 1 base clipped from V and 3 bases from J, the junction kept 9 bases outside the gene matches. CDR3 DNA sequence: TGCGCCAGCAGCTTGCCTTCTAGCGGGAGGTGGAACTACGAGCAGTACTTC. Translation gives CASSLPSSGRWNYEQYF. The variable domain in full, with the rest retrieved from reference TRBV5-1 and TRBJ2-7, is KAGVTQTPRYLIKTRGQQVTLSCSPISGHRSVSWYQQTPGQGLQFLFEYFSETQRNKGNFPGRFSGRQFSNSRSEMNVSTLELGDSALYLCASSLPSSGRWNYEQYFGPGTRLTVT.